This TCR beta chain came from a study of cytomegalovirus exposure and HLA in healthy donors. PCR used 60 Vbeta primers and 13 Jbeta primers. Assay: immunoSEQ multiplex PCR; the TCRdb copy retains only in-frame clones and omits some. Altogether under 110,000 clones are present, roughly 82% being singletons, with the ten largest covering about 9.4%. Germline CDR1 is MNHEY and CDR2 is SVGAGI. There are 14 residues in the CDR3. V shed 5 bases and J shed 8 bases, with 16 bases lying between them. The chain combines TRBV6-5 with TRBJ1-5; TRBD1 is a possible D gene (5 bases). Specimen: PBMCs. The source of this sequence is a man in his fifties or sixties in good health and CMV-seronegative. CDR3 DNA sequence: TGTGCCAGCAGTCTAGGGGTAGAAGTGAAGCCCCAGCATTTT. Protein: CASSLGVEVKPQHF.